This T cell receptor (beta chain) emerged from a study of blood T cell repertoires in COVID-19. Study details: Samples representing acute and convalescent COVID-19 were sourced from the United States, Italy and Spain. PBMCs, B-cell-depleted T cells, or T cells provided the cDNA or gDNA that made up the material.

The V and J ends lost 1 base and 1 base respectively, with 11 bases between them. The length of the CDR3 is 16 residues. CDR1 is SGHTA, CDR2 FQGNSA, per germline. In the authors' methods: Reference gene primer amplification yielded estimated nucleated cell counts. TCRdb's table, derived via immunoSEQ multiplex PCR, lists solely in-frame clones and lacks some. The D gene and trimming were derived from the DNA, and the V and J assignments and clone size from that table. The sample has 250,000 to 300,000 clones, approximately 86% seen once. The source of this sequence is a woman aged 50 to 60 who had recovered from COVID-19. The sample comprised peripheral blood. The V and J genes are TRBV7-2 and TRBJ2-4; D is perhaps TRBD1 (5 bases). CDR3 DNA: TGTGCCAGCAGCTTAGGGTCAGGGCGGGCCAAAAACATTCAGTACTTC. Translating it yields CASSLGSGRAKNIQYF.